Shown below are 24 T cell receptor beta chains from a single sample sequenced in a study of blood T cells in healthy people across ages. A second roughly 6 to 11 cycle PCR used barcoded and J-beta primers. Via MiXCR, TCRdb re-called the 5' RACE reads, giving one row per CDR3 protein. The table has about 640,000 distinct CDR3 sequences, roughly 53% seen once. The sample comprised blood. These receptors all stem from a man aged 55-75 years in good health.

This chain joins TRBV2 and TRBJ1-1; 7 bases fit TRBD1. Germline V gives CDR1 SNHLY, CDR2 FYNNEI. Trimming removed 6 bases from V and 5 bases from J; junction bases left unmatched: 9. CDR3 length equals 14 residues. CDR3 nucleotide sequence: TGTGCCAGCAGGGTGGAACAGGGGTGGACTGAAGCTTTCTTT. Protein: CASRVEQGWTEAFF.

This clonotype appeared once. The junction differs from germline at one of its ends, possibly a read error. This sequence joins TRBV5-5 and TRBJ1-4, with 7 bases identical to TRBD1. The CDR3 is 14 residues long. Per the germline V gene, CDR1 is SGHKS and CDR2 is YYEKEE (reference sequence). The chain's CDR3 is CAGSLEQGQEKLFF. The CDR3 DNA sequence: TGTGCCGGCAGCTTGGAACAGGGGCAAGAAAAACTGTTTTTT.

The CDR3 sequence: CASSLTGTYSSNEQYF. In DNA, the CDR3 is TGTGCCAGCAGCTTGACGGGGACTTACTCAAGCAACGAGCAGTACTTC. J is TRBJ2-7 and V is TRBV5-6; possibly TRBD2 for D (6 bases). The CDR3 consists of 16 residues. Germline V gene data show CDR1 as SGHDT and CDR2 as YYEEEE. Deletions cut 1 base from V and 5 bases from J, with 19 bases between.

The chain combines TRBV9 with TRBJ2-1; D could derive from TRBD1 or TRBD2 (6 bases each). The CDR3 sequence is 15 residues long. CDR1 is SGDLS and CDR2 is YYNGEE in the germline V gene. Trimming pared 0 bases from V and 4 bases from J, leaving 11 bases between. The CDR3 spells CASSVASGAYNEQFF. CDR3 nucleotide sequence: TGTGCCAGCAGCGTAGCATCGGGGGCTTACAATGAGCAGTTCTTC.

The V gene is TRBV10-3, the J gene TRBJ1-2, with D perhaps matching TRBD1 (6 bases). There are 13 residues in the CDR3. The V gene's germline CDR1 is ENHRY and CDR2 SYGVKD. Deletions cut 3 bases from V and 3 bases from J, with 8 bases between. CDR3 protein: CAISDQGYYGYTF. In nucleotides, the CDR3 is TGTGCCATCAGTGATCAGGGGTACTATGGCTACACCTTC.

Only a few counts were recorded for this clonotype. The chain has TRBV6-5 and TRBJ2-5; TRBD1 matches 10 bases. CDR1 is MNHEY and CDR2 is SVGAGI in the germline V gene. Unmatched junction bases numbered 9, after V lost 6 bases and J lost 5 bases. The CDR3 loop spans 15 amino acids. The CDR3 sequence: CASRARTGGAETQYF. CDR3 DNA sequence: TGTGCCAGCAGAGCCCGGACAGGGGGTGCGGAGACCCAGTACTTC.

The chain has TRBV10-3 and TRBJ2-4; D is perhaps TRBD1 (6 bases). V dropped 6 bases and J dropped 0 bases, with 12 bases sitting between them. Germline V gene sequence: CDR1 ENHRY, CDR2 SYGVKD. The CDR3 sequence is 15 residues long. CDR3 sequence (DNA): TGTGCCATCAGCGAAGTCAGGGGAGCCAAAAACATTCAGTACTTC. This codes for CAISEVRGAKNIQYF.

CDR3 coding DNA: TGTGCCAGCAGGGCACAAGGATCCCCGTGGGGCGAGCAGTACTTC. Encoded protein: CASRAQGSPWGEQYF. The chain is built from TRBV6-5 and TRBJ2-7; D gene ambiguous. V lost 6 bases, J lost 6 bases, and 21 bases lay in between. The V gene's germline CDR1 is MNHEY and CDR2 SVGAGI. The CDR3 consists of 15 residues.

This clonotype was counted between two and nine times. The chain is built from TRBV6-2 or TRBV6-3 and TRBJ2-5; D might be TRBD2 (5 bases). This CDR3 is 15 amino acids long. Trimming cost V 2 bases and J 13 bases, with 23 bases left between them. Germline V gives CDR1 MNHEY, CDR2 SVGEGT. CDR3 sequence reads: CASSYRGLLLVGLYF. DNA of the CDR3: TGTGCCAGCAGTTACAGAGGACTTCTTCTGGTCGGCCTGTACTTC.

This clonotype occurred once. CDR3 residues: CASRRAGARYEQYF. The CDR3 DNA reads TGTGCCAGCAGGCGGGCAGGGGCTCGCTACGAGCAGTACTTC. The J gene is TRBJ2-7, the V gene TRBV2; perhaps TRBD1 as D (6 bases). Per germline, CDR1 SNHLY and CDR2 FYNNEI. CDR3 size: 14 residues. V was trimmed by 6 bases and J by 3 bases, leaving 15 bases between them. Drawing the rest from reference TRBV2 and TRBJ2-7, the complete variable domain is EPEVTQTPSHQVTQMGQEVILRCVPISNHLYFYWYRQILGQKVEFLVSFYNNEISEKSEIFDDQFSVERPDGSNFTLKIRSTKLEDSAMYFCASRRAGARYEQYFGPGTRLTVT.

V usage is TRBV3-1 and J usage is TRBJ2-1; 7 nucleotides match TRBD2. This CDR3 contains 16 residues. Trimming cost V 1 base and J 4 bases; bases outside gene matches: 7. CDR1 is LGHDT and CDR2 is YNNKEL in the germline V gene (reference sequence). The CDR3 DNA follows: TGTGCCAGCAGCCAAGTTTATCGGGGGGTTTACAATGAGCAGTTCTTC. Translated, it gives CASSQVYRGVYNEQFF.

The chain has TRBV6-1 and TRBJ2-6; D unresolved. The germline CDR1 and CDR2 sequences are MNHNS and SASEGT. V dropped 3 bases and J dropped 0 bases, with 9 bases sitting between them. The CDR3 is made up of 16 amino acids. The DNA of the CDR3 is TGTGCCAGCAGTGAGGTGACATACTCTGGGGCCAACGTCCTGACTTTC. This gives the protein CASSEVTYSGANVLTF.

The CDR3 region is CSVAGTPGAPQHF. The CDR3 DNA is TGCAGCGTAGCCGGGACACCCGGAGCCCCCCAGCATTTT. The chain combines TRBV29-1 with TRBJ1-5, with D tentatively TRBD1 (6 bases). Germline lookup yields CDR1 SQVTM and CDR2 ANQGSEA. Between the trimmed V and J ends, which lost 6 bases and 10 bases, there was a span of 19 bases. This CDR3 is built from 13 residues. Combining the CDR3 with reference TRBV29-1 and TRBJ1-5 gives the whole variable domain SAVISQKPSRDICQRGTSLTIQCQVDSQVTMMFWYRQQPGQSLTLIATANQGSEATYESGFVIDKFPISRPNLTFSTLTVSNMSPEDSSIYLCSVAGTPGAPQHFGDGTRLSIL.

The table lists this clonotype with a count of one. The chain links TRBV7-9 to TRBJ1-4; unclear D gene. The CDR3 length is 13 residues. Trimming pared 6 bases from V and 5 bases from J, leaving 10 bases between. Germline CDR1 is SEHNR and CDR2 is FQNEAQ (reference sequence). This CDR3 is CASSPTENEKLFF. CDR3 in DNA: TGTGCCAGCAGTCCTACAGAGAATGAAAAACTGTTTTTT.

In this sample, this clonotype turned up a few times. The chain couples TRBV29-1 to TRBJ2-1; 7 bases are shared with TRBD1. The J call is doubtful: the DNA matches TRBJ2-7 better. CDR3 size: 12 residues. CDR1 and CDR2 from the germline V gene are SQVTM and ANQGSEA. CDR3 in amino acids: CSVGSTGNEQYF. In nucleotides, the CDR3 is TGCAGCGTTGGTTCGACAGGGAATGAGCAGTACTTC.

The CDR3 reads CASSLSGGAGELFF. The CDR3 DNA sequence: TGTGCCAGCAGCTTAAGCGGGGGTGCCGGGGAGCTGTTTTTT. The genes are TRBV7-3 and TRBJ2-2; 7 bases are shared with TRBD2. With V trimmed by 1 base and J by 6 bases, 2 bases remained unmatched. The V gene's germline CDR1 is SGHTA and CDR2 FQGTGA. The CDR3 consists of 14 residues.

V and J are TRBV7-9 and TRBJ1-4; possibly TRBD1 for D (5 bases). The CDR3 has 14 residues. V gave up 2 bases and J gave up 3 bases, with 7 bases separating them. Germline assignment: CDR1 SEHNR and CDR2 FQNEAQ (reference sequence). The CDR3: CASSLSGANEKLFF. The CDR3 DNA reads TGTGCCAGCAGCTTATCGGGGGCTAATGAAAAACTGTTTTTT.

This chain connects TRBV20-1 to TRBJ1-2; 12 nucleotides match TRBD1. The CDR3 runs to 14 residues. Looked up from germline, CDR1 is DFQATT and CDR2 is SNEGSKA (reference sequence). The CDR3 sequence is CSGSGTGGLRGYTF. DNA for the CDR3: TGCAGCGGTTCCGGGACAGGGGGCCTTCGAGGCTACACCTTC.

This clonotype was recorded only once. CDR3 amino acids: CASSSGGPSYGYTF. Written as DNA, the CDR3 is TGTGCCAGCAGTAGTGGGGGACCGAGCTATGGCTACACCTTC. This chain joins TRBV6-6 and TRBJ1-2; perhaps TRBD1 as D (5 bases). Germline CDR1 is MNHNY and CDR2 is SVGAGI (reference sequence). This CDR3 spans 14 amino acids. Trimming cost V 5 bases and J 4 bases, with 14 bases left between them.

This clonotype came up a few times. The rearrangement links TRBV6-6 to TRBJ2-5, with a tentative D call TRBD2 (5 bases). With 6 bases removed from V and 3 bases from J, the gap between germline ends came to 14 bases. The CDR3 contains 14 residues. CDR1 and CDR2 (germline): MNHNY, SVGAGI (reference sequence). CDR3 DNA: TGTGCCAGCAGGGACTCAGCCGGTAAAGAGACCCAGTACTTC. As protein: CASRDSAGKETQYF.

V usage is TRBV4-1 and J usage is TRBJ2-6; no definite D call. This CDR3 spans 17 amino acids. The ends were cut back, 2 bases at V and 1 base at J, with 12 bases in the middle. Germline V lookup: CDR1 MGHRA, CDR2 YSYEKL. For the CDR3, the DNA is TGCGCCAGCAGCCAACCCGCTGGGATTTCTGGGGCCAACGTCCTGACTTTC. Translating gives CASSQPAGISGANVLTF.

The chain employs TRBV5-1 and TRBJ2-1; D remains ambiguous. CDR3 length: 13 amino acids. The germline V gene has CDR1 SGHRS and CDR2 YFSETQ. V was pared by 5 bases and J by 7 bases, with 13 bases between. The CDR3 DNA reads TGCGCCAGCAGACAGACCCAGGTTAATGAGCAGTTCTTC. Encoded protein: CASRQTQVNEQFF.

The chain is built from TRBV10-3 and TRBJ2-3; maybe TRBD1 (6 bases). V gave up 7 bases and J gave up 2 bases, with 13 bases separating them. Looked up from germline, CDR1 is ENHRY and CDR2 is SYGVKD. The CDR3 consists of 14 residues. The CDR3 coding sequence is TGTGCCATCACCCGGGACACAAACACAGATACGCAGTATTTT. Protein sequence: CAITRDTNTDTQYF.

The genes are TRBV9 and TRBJ2-3; D may be TRBD1 (6 bases). V lost 3 bases and J lost 3, with 17 bases in between. CDR1 is SGDLS and CDR2 is YYNGEE in the germline V gene. The CDR3 consists of 16 residues. CDR3 sequence (DNA): TGTGCCAGCAGCGCCCGCCCTCAGGGGTGGACAGATACGCAGTATTTT. As protein: CASSARPQGWTDTQYF.